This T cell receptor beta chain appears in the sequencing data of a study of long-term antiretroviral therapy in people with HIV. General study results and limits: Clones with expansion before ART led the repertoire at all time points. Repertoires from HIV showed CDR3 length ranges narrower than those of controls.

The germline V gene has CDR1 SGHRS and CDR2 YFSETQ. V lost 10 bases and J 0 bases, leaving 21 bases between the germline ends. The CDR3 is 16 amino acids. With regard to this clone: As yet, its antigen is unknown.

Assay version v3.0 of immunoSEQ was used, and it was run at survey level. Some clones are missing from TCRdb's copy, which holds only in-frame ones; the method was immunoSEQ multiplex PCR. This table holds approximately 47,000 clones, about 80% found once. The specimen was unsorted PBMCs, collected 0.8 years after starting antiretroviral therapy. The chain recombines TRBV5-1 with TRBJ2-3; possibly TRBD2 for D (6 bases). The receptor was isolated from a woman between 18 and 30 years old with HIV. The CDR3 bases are TGCGCCTCAAAGTGGCGGGAAACTACTAGCACAGATACGCAGTATTTT. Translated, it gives CASKWRETTSTDTQYF.